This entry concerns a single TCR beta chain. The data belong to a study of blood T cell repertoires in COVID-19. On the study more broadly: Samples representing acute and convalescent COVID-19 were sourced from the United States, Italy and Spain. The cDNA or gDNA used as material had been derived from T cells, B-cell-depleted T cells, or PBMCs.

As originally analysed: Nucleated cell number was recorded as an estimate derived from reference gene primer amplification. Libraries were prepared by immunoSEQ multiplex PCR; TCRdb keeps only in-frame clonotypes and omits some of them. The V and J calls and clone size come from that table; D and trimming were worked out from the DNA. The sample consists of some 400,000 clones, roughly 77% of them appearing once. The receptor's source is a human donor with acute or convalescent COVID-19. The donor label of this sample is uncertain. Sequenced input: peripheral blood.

CDR3 nucleotides: TGTGCCAGCAGCTTACTCGTAGTTCGAAACGAGCAGTACTTC. Translated, it gives CASSLLVVRNEQYF. The J gene is TRBJ2-7, the V gene TRBV7-2; D is uncertain. The CDR3 totals 14 residues. Germline values: CDR1 SGHTA, CDR2 FQGNSA. V was shortened by 2 bases and J by 5 bases, with 13 bases between the two germline ends. The whole variable domain, remainder taken from reference TRBV7-2 and TRBJ2-7, is GAGVSQSPSNKVTEKGKDVELRCDPISGHTALYWYRQSLGQGLEFLIYFQGNSAPDKSGLPSDRFSAERTGGSVSTLTIQRTQQEDSAVYLCASSLLVVRNEQYFGPGTRLTVT.